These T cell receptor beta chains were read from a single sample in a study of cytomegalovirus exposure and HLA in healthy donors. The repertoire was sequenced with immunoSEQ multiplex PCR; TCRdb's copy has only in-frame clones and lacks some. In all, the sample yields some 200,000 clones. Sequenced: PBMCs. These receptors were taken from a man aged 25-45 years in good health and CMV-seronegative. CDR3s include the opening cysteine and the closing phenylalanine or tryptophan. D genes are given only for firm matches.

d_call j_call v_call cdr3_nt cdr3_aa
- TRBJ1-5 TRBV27 TGTGCCAGCAGCCGGTTGGGGGGATCGGGCTTCAATCAGCCCCAGCATTTT CASSRLGGSGFNQPQHF
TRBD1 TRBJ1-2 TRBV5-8 TGTGCCAGCAGCTTAGTGGGGGACAGGGGGAACTATGGCTACACCTTC CASSLVGDRGNYGYTF
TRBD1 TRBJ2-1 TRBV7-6 TGTGCCAGCAGCTTAGCAGGGGGGGGACAGGGGGCTCTTGAGCAGTTCTTC CASSLAGGGQGALEQFF
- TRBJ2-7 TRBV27 TGTGCCAGCAGTTTACGAACGGGATCCTCCTACGAGCAGTACTTC CASSLRTGSSYEQYF
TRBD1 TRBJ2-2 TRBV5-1 TGCGCCAGCAGCACAGGGGGACAGGGGGCGAACACCGGGGAGCTGTTTTTT CASSTGGQGANTGELFF
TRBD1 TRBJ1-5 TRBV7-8 TGTGCCAGCAGCGGGACAGGGGTGTACAATCAGCCCCAGCATTTT CASSGTGVYNQPQHF
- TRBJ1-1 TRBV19 TGTGCCAGTAGTCCGAAGGGGGGGGCGGACACTGAAGCTTTCTTT CASSPKGGADTEAFF
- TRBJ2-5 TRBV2 TGTGCCAGCATTCGACAGGGGAGGGCAGAGACCCAGTACTTC CASIRQGRAETQYF
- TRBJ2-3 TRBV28 TGTGCCAGCAGTCCAACAACAGGGTTAGATACGCAGTATTTT CASSPTTGLDTQYF
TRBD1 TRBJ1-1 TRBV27 TGTGCCAGCAGCCAGTACCAGACAGGGCTCCCTGAAGCTTTCTTT CASSQYQTGLPEAFF
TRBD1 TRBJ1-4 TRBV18 TGTGCCAGCTCACCTGAACAGGGGGGGAATGAAAAACTGTTTTTT CASSPEQGGNEKLFF
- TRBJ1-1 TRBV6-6 TGTGCCATCAGTGAGTCGAGGGAAGCTTTCTTT CAISESREAFF
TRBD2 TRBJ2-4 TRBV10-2 TGCGCCAGCAGTGAGAGCGCCGCGGGTGCGGGAGTTTACATTCAGTACTTC CASSESAAGAGVYIQYF
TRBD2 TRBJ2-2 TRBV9 TGTGCCAGCAGCGTCTCACTAGCGGGGGACGGGAACACCGGGGAGCTGTTTTTT CASSVSLAGDGNTGELFF
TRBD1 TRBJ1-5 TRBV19 TGTGCCAGTAGCATTACAGGGGGCTCTCAGCCCCAGCATTTT CASSITGGSQPQHF
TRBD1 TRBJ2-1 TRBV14 TGTGCCAGCAGCCAAGCAGGGGGATTTTTGAATGAGCAGTTCTTC CASSQAGGFLNEQFF
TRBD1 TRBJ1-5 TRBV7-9 TGTGCCAGCAGCTTTAACGGGGACAGCCGTGAGCCCCAGCATTTT CASSFNGDSREPQHF
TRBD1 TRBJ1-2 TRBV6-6 TGTGCCAGCACCCAACTGACAGGGGGACGTTATGGCTACACCTTC CASTQLTGGRYGYTF
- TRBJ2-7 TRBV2 TGTGCCAGCACCCCGGAGGCAGGCACCTACGAGCAGTACTTC CASTPEAGTYEQYF
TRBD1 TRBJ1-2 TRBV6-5 TGTGCCACCCGAAGGCCCAGTGGACAGGGTGAGGGCTACACCTTC CATRRPSGQGEGYTF
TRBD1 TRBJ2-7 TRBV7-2 TGTGCCAGCAGCAGAGGGACAGGGCGCTCCTACGAGCAGTACTTC CASSRGTGRSYEQYF
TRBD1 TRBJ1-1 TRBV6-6 TGTGCCAGCAGTTTTTTGACAGGGGGGATGAACACTGAAGCTTTCTTT CASSFLTGGMNTEAFF
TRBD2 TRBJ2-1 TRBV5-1 TGCGCCAGCAGCCCGGGACTAGAGACCAATGAGCAGTTCTTC CASSPGLETNEQFF
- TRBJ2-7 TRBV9 TGTGCCAGCAGCTCCTACTTGGCGGAGAACTACGAGCAGTACTTC CASSSYLAENYEQYF
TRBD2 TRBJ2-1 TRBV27 TGTGCCAGCAGGCCACGGGGGGGCCCCAATGAGCAGTTCTTC CASRPRGGPNEQFF
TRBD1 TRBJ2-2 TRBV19 TGTGCCAGTGGCCGGACAGGTAACACCGGGGAGCTGTTTTTT CASGRTGNTGELFF
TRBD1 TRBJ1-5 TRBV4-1 TGCGCCAGCAGCCAGGGGGGACAGGGCCTCAATCAGCCCCAGCATTTT CASSQGGQGLNQPQHF
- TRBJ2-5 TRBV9 TGTGCCAGCAGCGGGACTCCCTCTGAGGACCAGTACTTC CASSGTPSEDQYF
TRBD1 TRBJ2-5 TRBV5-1 TGCGCCAGCAGCTTGCCGGGACAGGGAGAGACCCAGTACTTC CASSLPGQGETQYF
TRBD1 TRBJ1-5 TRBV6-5 TGTGCCAGCGGACAGGGGAGTAATCAGCCCCAGCATTTT CASGQGSNQPQHF
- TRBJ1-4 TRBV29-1 TGCAGCGTTTACCGGGGGGGAGATGAAAAACTGTTTTTT CSVYRGGDEKLFF
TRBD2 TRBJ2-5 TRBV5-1 TGCGCCAGCAGCCTTAGACTAGCGGGGGGACAAGAGACCCAGTACTTC CASSLRLAGGQETQYF
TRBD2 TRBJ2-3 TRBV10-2 TGCGCCAGCAGCCCGACTAGCGGGGCCGGGGATACGCAGTATTTT CASSPTSGAGDTQYF
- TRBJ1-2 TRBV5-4 TGTGCCAGCAGCTTGGAAGAGACAGTTTACTATGGCTACACCTTC CASSLEETVYYGYTF
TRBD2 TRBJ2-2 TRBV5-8 TGTGCCAGCAGATACTCCGGACTAGCGGGAGTAAACACCGGGGAGCTGTTTTTT CASRYSGLAGVNTGELFF
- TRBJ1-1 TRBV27 TGTGCCAGCAGTATCTCCTCCCGTGGACTGAACAATGAAGCTTTCTTT CASSISSRGLNNEAFF
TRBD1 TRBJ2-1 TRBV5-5 TGTGCCAGCAGCTTAATGGACAGGGGGTTGGATGAGCAGTTCTTC CASSLMDRGLDEQFF
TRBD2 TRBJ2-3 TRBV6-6 TGTGCCAGCTTATCGGCTAGCGGGGGAGATACGCAGTATTTT CASLSASGGDTQYF
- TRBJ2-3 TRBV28 TGTGCCAGCAGCACAAGCACAGATACGCAGTATTTT CASSTSTDTQYF
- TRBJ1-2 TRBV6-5 TGTGCCAGCAGTTACCCAGGGAACTATGGCTACACCTTC CASSYPGNYGYTF
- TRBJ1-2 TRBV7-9 TGTGCCAGCAGCTTATCACAGGGTGAGGGCTACACCTTC CASSLSQGEGYTF
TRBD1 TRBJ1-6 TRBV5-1 TGCGCCAGCAGCACCGGACAGGCTCGGGATTCACCCCTCCACTTT CASSTGQARDSPLHF
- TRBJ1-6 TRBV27 TGTGCCACCGCGGTTCTTAATTCACCCCTCCACTTT CATAVLNSPLHF
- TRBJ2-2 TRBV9 TGTGCCAGCAGCCCGCCGGGCGGACAGAGGACCGGGGAGCTGTTTTTT CASSPPGGQRTGELFF
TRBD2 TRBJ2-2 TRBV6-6 TGTGCCAGCAGTTTCGGGACTAGGGGAGGCGCCGGGGAGCTGTTTTTT CASSFGTRGGAGELFF
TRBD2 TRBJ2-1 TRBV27 TGTGCCAGCGAGGCGAGTAGCGGGAGATATGAGCAGTTCTTC CASEASSGRYEQFF
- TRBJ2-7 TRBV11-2 TGTGCCAGCAGCTTATATAATGTAGCCGGGTACGAGCAGTACTTC CASSLYNVAGYEQYF
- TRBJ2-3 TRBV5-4 TGTGCCAGCAGCCGTAGGGGAACCGGCACAGATACGCAGTATTTT CASSRRGTGTDTQYF
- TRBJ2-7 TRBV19 TGTGCCAGTAGTAGCGGCGCCTGGTTGGAGCAGTACTTC CASSSGAWLEQYF
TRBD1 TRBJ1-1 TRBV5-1 TGCGCCAGCAGCTTGTGGGGACAGGGTAACACTGAAGCTTTCTTT CASSLWGQGNTEAFF
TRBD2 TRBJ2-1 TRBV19 TGTGCCAGTAGTATAGTCGGGAGGGTCGACAATGAGCAGTTCTTC CASSIVGRVDNEQFF
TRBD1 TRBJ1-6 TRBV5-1 TGCGCCAGCAGCTTGGTCCTCCGTGGGACAGGGGGCGAACCCCTCCACTTT CASSLVLRGTGGEPLHF